The T cell receptor (beta chain) described here comes from a study of cytomegalovirus exposure and HLA in healthy donors. Trimming pared 4 bases from V and 6 bases from J, leaving 6 bases between. Germline CDR1 MGHDK, CDR2 SYGVNS. This CDR3 region has 11 residues. PCR involved 60 Vbeta and 13 Jbeta primers. Only in-frame clones appear in the TCRdb table, and some are missing; sequencing was by immunoSEQ multiplex PCR. The repertoire holds 150,000 to 200,000 clones, with about 83% as singletons. Study findings and constraints: Follow-up analysis seemed to connect common viral pathogens with several of the most significant clusters identified. When analyzed later, a missense DCLRE1C variant was found to be linked to TCR beta V- and J-gene trimming. Confirmation in vitro established that three CMV-associated chains were specific for CMV antigens. V segments that were indistinguishable, TRBV6-2 and TRBV6-3 among them, were omitted from analysis.

Turning to this clone: Its antigen remains unidentified.

The V gene is TRBV25-1, the J gene TRBJ1-1, with D unresolved. The origin of this receptor is a woman aged 25-40 years in good health and CMV-seronegative. Sequencing input: PBMCs. The chain's CDR3 is CASSVRAEAFF. The CDR3 nucleotides read TGTGCCAGCAGTGTCCGGGCTGAAGCTTTCTTT.